Presented here are 19 T cell receptor beta chains from one specimen sequenced in a study of graft-versus-host responses after intestinal transplantation. This table comes from immunoSEQ multiplex PCR, and its TCRdb copy is limited to in-frame clones, with some not included. The table shows approximately 49,000 clones, with 89% occurring only once. For these receptors, no antigen is known. Sequencing was performed on unstimulated CD4+ T cells sorted from spleen or lymph node cells, taken before transplant. The receptors originated from a human donor who was the organ donor for an intestinal transplant.

The chain carries TRBV7-8 and TRBJ2-7; D gene ambiguous. Germline V gene data show CDR1 as SGHVS and CDR2 as FQNEAQ. Trimming removed 5 bases at V and 0 bases at J, with 11 bases between. The CDR3 totals 14 residues. The CDR3 loop reads CASSARKSSYEQYF. The CDR3 DNA reads as TGTGCCAGCAGCGCGAGGAAAAGCTCCTACGAGCAGTACTTC.

V and J are TRBV28 and TRBJ1-2; D uncertain. CDR3 length: 12 amino acids. Germline V gene data show CDR1 as MDHEN and CDR2 as SYDVKM. Between the trimmed V and J ends, which lost 2 bases and 5 bases, there was a span of 6 bases. The CDR3 sequence: CASSLLTYGYTF. The DNA of the CDR3 is TGTGCCAGCAGTTTACTGACTTATGGCTACACCTTC.

The rearrangement joins TRBV28 to TRBJ2-7; the match to TRBD2 covers 8 bases. CDR3 size: 14 residues. Per germline, CDR1 MDHEN and CDR2 SYDVKM. The trim removed 6 bases at V and 2 bases at J, leaving 6 bases unmatched. The CDR3 region has the DNA TGTGCCAGCAGGCCAGCGGGAGTGCCCTACGAGCAGTACTTC. It is translated as CASRPAGVPYEQYF.

V and J are TRBV2 and TRBJ2-2; maybe TRBD2 (5 bases). The V end lost 6 bases, the J end lost 1 base, and 9 bases lay between the germline ends. The CDR3 length is 14 residues. In germline, CDR1 is SNHLY, CDR2 FYNNEI. CDR3 in DNA: TGTGCCAGCAGAGACGGGGTGAACACCGGGGAGCTGTTTTTT. Amino acids: CASRDGVNTGELFF.

V gene TRBV10-1 combines with J gene TRBJ2-7; possible D gene TRBD2, 5 bases. CDR3 length: 14 residues. V gave up 5 bases and J gave up 5 bases, with 16 bases separating them. Germline CDR1 and CDR2: WNHNN and SYGVQD (reference sequence). The CDR3 DNA sequence: TGCGCCAGCAGTCCGCTTTGGGGAGAGAACGAGCAGTACTTC. Protein: CASSPLWGENEQYF.

V is TRBV25-1 and J is TRBJ2-1; TRBD2 matches at 14 bases. Germline trimming cut 4 bases from V and 9 bases from J; bases unmatched to any gene: 8. The CDR3 sequence is 16 residues long. Germline loops: CDR1 MGHDK, CDR2 SYGVNS. The CDR3 DNA reads TGTGCCAGCAGTGTGGGACTAGCGGGAGATCTTAGTGAGCAGTTCTTC. This encodes CASSVGLAGDLSEQFF.

This chain connects TRBV5-8 to TRBJ2-7; no definite D call. The germline gives CDR1 SGHTS, CDR2 YDEGEE. This CDR3 is 14 amino acids long. With 0 bases removed from V and 2 bases from J, the gap between germline ends came to 9 bases. CDR3 bases: TGTGCCAGCAGCTTGGGCAGGATACCCTACGAGCAGTACTTC. Protein product: CASSLGRIPYEQYF.

CDR3 amino acids: CASSLYGAGESSEQFF. Here the CDR3 DNA reads TGTGCCAGCAGCTTGTATGGGGCGGGAGAATCTAGTGAGCAGTTCTTC. The chain employs TRBV5-6 and TRBJ2-1; 7 bases align to TRBD2. The CDR3 sequence is 16 residues long. From germline, CDR1 is SGHDT and CDR2 YYEEEE. V lost 1 base, J lost 9 bases, and 13 bases stayed unmatched.

CDR3 DNA: TGCGCCAGCAGCCGCGGACAGGCGGACACCGGGGAGCTGTTTTTT. This codes for CASSRGQADTGELFF. The V call is TRBV4-3, the J call TRBJ2-2; 7 nucleotides line up with TRBD1. The V and J ends lost 4 bases and 3 bases, in that order; junction bases with no gene match: 5. The CDR3 runs 15 residues. Germline loops: CDR1 LGHNA, CDR2 YSLEER.

The chain links TRBV9 to TRBJ2-5; 10 positions agree with TRBD2. Trimming removed 0 bases from V and 7 bases from J; junction bases left unmatched: 3. From germline, CDR1 is SGDLS and CDR2 YYNGEE. This CDR3 spans 14 amino acids. The CDR3 DNA follows: TGTGCCAGCAGCGTAGATGCTAGCGGGAGGACCCAGTACTTC. Translation: CASSVDASGRTQYF.

V usage is TRBV15 and J usage is TRBJ1-2; the match to TRBD1 covers 8 bases. The ends lost 3 bases at V and 6 bases at J; junction bases unmatched: 6. The CDR3 covers 14 residues. Germline assignment: CDR1 LNHNV and CDR2 YYDKDF (reference sequence). The CDR3 DNA sequence: TGTGCCACCAGCAGTCCTGCGACAGGGGATGGCTACACCTTC. This translates into CATSSPATGDGYTF. Full variable domain (missing parts from reference TRBV15 and TRBJ1-2): DAMVIQNPRYQVTQFGKPVTLSCSQTLNHNVMYWYQQKSSQAPKLLFHYYDKDFNNEADTPDNFQSRRPNTSFCFLDIRSPGLGDTAMYLCATSSPATGDGYTFGSGTRLTVV.

The chain employs TRBV7-2 and TRBJ2-5, with 8 bases lining up with TRBD2. The end of the DNA fits TRBJ2-7 better, so the J call may be wrong. This CDR3 comprises 14 residues. Germline CDR1 and CDR2: SGHTA and FQGNSA. CDR3 nucleotide sequence: TGTGCCAGCAGCTTAGACGGGAGGGGTTACGAGCAGTACTTC. It translates to CASSLDGRGYEQYF.

This chain links TRBV5-4 with TRBJ2-2; possibly TRBD2 for D (5 bases). Trimming took 3 bases from V and 2 from J, leaving 17 bases between them. The CDR3 is 17 amino acids. Germline-derived CDR1 and CDR2 are SGHNT and YYREEE (reference sequence). This CDR3 is CASSSRSGGYNTGELFF. The CDR3 bases are TGTGCCAGCAGCTCGCGCTCGGGCGGGTACAACACCGGGGAGCTGTTTTTT.

This chain uses TRBV28 with TRBJ2-5; TRBD1 aligns across 10 bases. J was trimmed by 5 bases and V by 7 bases; bases with no gene match: 10. From germline, CDR1 is MDHEN and CDR2 SYDVKM. This CDR3 has 15 residues. DNA for the CDR3: TGTGCCAGCACCACGAACTCGGACAGGGGGGAGACCCAGTACTTC. It yields the protein CASTTNSDRGETQYF. Looking up the rest from reference TRBV28 and TRBJ2-5 gives the full variable domain: DVKVTQSSRYLVKRTGEKVFLECVQDMDHENMFWYRQDPGLGLRLIYFSYDVKMKEKGDIPEGYSVSREKKERFSLILESASTNQTSMYLCASTTNSDRGETQYFGPGTRLLVL.

The chain has TRBV29-1 and TRBJ1-1; no clear D. Trimming shortened V by 5 bases and J by 0 bases, and 13 bases separated the two germline ends. Germline CDR1 is SQVTM and CDR2 is ANQGSEA. The CDR3 is made up of 14 amino acids. CDR3 nucleotides: TGCAGCGTTTATACCGGGGTCATGAACACTGAAGCTTTCTTT. Its protein is CSVYTGVMNTEAFF.

The V call is TRBV9, the J call TRBJ2-3; 7 bases align to TRBD2. This CDR3 has 14 residues. In germline, CDR1 is SGDLS, CDR2 YYNGEE. J lost 4 bases, V lost 4 bases, and 6 bases had no gene match. CDR3 residues: CASSLLLAADTQYF. The CDR3 DNA sequence: TGTGCCAGCAGCCTTCTCCTAGCGGCAGATACGCAGTATTTT.

The J gene is TRBJ2-1, the V gene TRBV4-3, with a tentative D call TRBD2 (6 bases). The ends were cut back, 4 bases at V and 7 bases at J, with 26 bases in the middle. This CDR3 spans 18 amino acids. Looked up from germline, CDR1 is LGHNA and CDR2 is YSLEER. Written as DNA, the CDR3 is TGCGCCAGCAGCCGAAACCCCTGGAGGGTGACAGTGATTAATGAGCAGTTCTTC. Protein: CASSRNPWRVTVINEQFF.

The chain is built from TRBV11-2 and TRBJ1-6, with TRBD1 as a possible D gene (6 bases). V was trimmed by 5 bases and J by 7 bases, leaving 15 bases between them. The V gene's germline CDR1 is SGHAT and CDR2 FQNNGV. This CDR3 contains 15 residues. The CDR3 loop is CASSVSGAMNSPLHF. DNA for the CDR3: TGTGCCAGCAGCGTATCAGGGGCGATGAATTCACCCCTCCACTTT.

The J gene is TRBJ2-2, the V gene TRBV6-5; the match to TRBD1 covers 8 bases. The V and J ends lost 6 bases and 1 base, in that order; junction bases with no gene match: 4. The CDR3 is 15 amino acids. The V gene's germline CDR1 is MNHEY and CDR2 SVGAGI. CDR3 nucleotides: TGTGCCAGCAGCAAAGACAGGGGGAACACCGGGGAGCTGTTTTTT. Its protein is CASSKDRGNTGELFF.